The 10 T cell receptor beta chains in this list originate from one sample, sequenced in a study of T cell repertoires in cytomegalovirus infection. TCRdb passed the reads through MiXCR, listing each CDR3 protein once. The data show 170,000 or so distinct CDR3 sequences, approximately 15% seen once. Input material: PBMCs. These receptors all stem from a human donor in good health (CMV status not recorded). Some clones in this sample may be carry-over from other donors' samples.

Here the CDR3 DNA reads TGCAGCGTTGGAAGGGGCTCGTACAATGAGCAGTTCTTC. Its protein product is CSVGRGSYNEQFF. The chain is built from TRBV29-1 and TRBJ2-1; the D gene is possibly TRBD1 (5 bases). This CDR3 is 13 amino acids long. V was cut by 4 bases and J by 4 bases, with 11 bases left in between. CDR1 and CDR2 from the germline V gene are SQVTM and ANQGSEA.

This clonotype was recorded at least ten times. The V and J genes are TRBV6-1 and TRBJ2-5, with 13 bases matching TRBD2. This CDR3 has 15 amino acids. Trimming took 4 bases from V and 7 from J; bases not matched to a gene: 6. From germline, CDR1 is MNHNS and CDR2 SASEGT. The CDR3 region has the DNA TGTGCCAGCAGTGGAGGACTAGCGGGGGCGGGGACCCAGTACTTC. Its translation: CASSGGLAGAGTQYF.

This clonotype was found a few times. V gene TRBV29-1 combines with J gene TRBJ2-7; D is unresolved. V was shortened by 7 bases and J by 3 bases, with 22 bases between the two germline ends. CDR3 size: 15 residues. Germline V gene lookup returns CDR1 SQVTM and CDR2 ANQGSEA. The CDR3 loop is CSAEVAGGRSYEQYF. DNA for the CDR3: TGCAGCGCTGAGGTGGCAGGCGGAAGGAGCTACGAGCAGTACTTC.

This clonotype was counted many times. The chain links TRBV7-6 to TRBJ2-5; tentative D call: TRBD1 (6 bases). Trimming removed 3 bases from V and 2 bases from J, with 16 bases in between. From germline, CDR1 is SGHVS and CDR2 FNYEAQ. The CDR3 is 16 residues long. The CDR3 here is CASSFSARTAQETQYF. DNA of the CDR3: TGTGCCAGCAGCTTTTCGGCGAGGACAGCACAAGAGACCCAGTACTTC.

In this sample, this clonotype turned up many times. In DNA form, the CDR3 reads TGTGCCAGCAGCTTAGCCCAGGGAAGCTATGGCTACACCTTC. Its translation: CASSLAQGSYGYTF. The chain recombines TRBV7-2 with TRBJ1-2, with D possibly matching TRBD1 (5 bases). The V and J ends lost 0 bases and 4 bases respectively, with 9 bases between them. Germline lookup yields CDR1 SGHTA and CDR2 FQGNSA. This CDR3 has 14 amino acids.

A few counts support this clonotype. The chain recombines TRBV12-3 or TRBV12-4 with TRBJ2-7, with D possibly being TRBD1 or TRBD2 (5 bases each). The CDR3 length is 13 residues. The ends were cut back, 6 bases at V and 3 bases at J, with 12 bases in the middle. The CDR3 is CASRTGPSYEQYF. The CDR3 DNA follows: TGTGCCAGCAGAACGGGACCGAGCTACGAGCAGTACTTC.

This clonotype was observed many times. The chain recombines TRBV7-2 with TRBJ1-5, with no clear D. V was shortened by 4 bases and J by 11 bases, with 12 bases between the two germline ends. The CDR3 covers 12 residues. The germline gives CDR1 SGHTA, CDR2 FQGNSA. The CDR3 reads CASSYGGPAQHF. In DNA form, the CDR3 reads TGTGCCAGCAGCTACGGAGGACCCGCCCAGCATTTT.

CDR3 sequence reads: CASMLRDTQYF. DNA of the CDR3: TGTGCCAGCATGCTTCGAGATACGCAGTATTTT. The chain links TRBV28 to TRBJ2-3; D call uncertain. From germline, CDR1 is MDHEN and CDR2 SYDVKM. Trimming shortened V by 7 bases and J by 5 bases, and 7 bases separated the two germline ends. The CDR3 extends over 11 amino acids.

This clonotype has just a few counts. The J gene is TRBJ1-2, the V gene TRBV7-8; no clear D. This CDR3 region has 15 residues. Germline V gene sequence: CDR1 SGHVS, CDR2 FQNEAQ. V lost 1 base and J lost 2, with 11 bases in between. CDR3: CASSLEGVPNYGYTF. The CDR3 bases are TGTGCCAGCAGCTTAGAAGGCGTTCCCAACTATGGCTACACCTTC.

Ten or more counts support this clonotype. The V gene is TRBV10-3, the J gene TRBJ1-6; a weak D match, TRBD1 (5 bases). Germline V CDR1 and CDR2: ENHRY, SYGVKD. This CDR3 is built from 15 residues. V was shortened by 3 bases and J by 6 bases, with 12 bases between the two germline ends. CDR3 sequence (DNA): TGTGCCATCAGTGACGGGGGAAGGATTAATTCACCCCTCCACTTT. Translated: CAISDGGRINSPLHF.